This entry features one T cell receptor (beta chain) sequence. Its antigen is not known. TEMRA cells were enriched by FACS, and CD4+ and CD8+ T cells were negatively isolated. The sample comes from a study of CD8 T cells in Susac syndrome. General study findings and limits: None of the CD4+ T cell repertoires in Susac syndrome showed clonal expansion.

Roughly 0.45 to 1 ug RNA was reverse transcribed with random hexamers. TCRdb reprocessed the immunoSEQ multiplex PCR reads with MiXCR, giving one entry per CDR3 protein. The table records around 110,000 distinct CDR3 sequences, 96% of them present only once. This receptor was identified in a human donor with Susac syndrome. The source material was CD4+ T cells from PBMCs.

The CDR3 protein is CSASGQLVRETQYF. The CDR3 bases are TGCAGCGCATCGGGACAGTTGGTTCGAGAGACCCAGTACTTC. This chain joins TRBV29-1 and TRBJ2-5; TRBD1 aligns across 7 bases. Trimming took 7 bases from V and 4 from J; bases not matched to a gene: 12. Germline V gene sequence: CDR1 SQVTM, CDR2 ANQGSEA. The CDR3 sequence is 14 residues long.